This T cell receptor beta chain was sequenced for a study of metastatic and nonmetastatic thyroid tumors. About the research overall: Both malignant and benign thyroid patients supplied peripheral blood and tumor or nodule tissue samples, across which the repertoires of these patients were then compared. Whole-study findings and limits: Reports indicated that malignant thyroid tumors showed significantly higher TCR beta diversity than benign nodules did, in blood and tumor.

No treatment had been given to any patient before thyroid surgery. Methods used by the authors: Across clinicopathological groups, CDR3 differences served as the basis for building a distant-metastasis classifier for papillary thyroid cancer. TCRdb recomputed clones from the PCR reads via MiXCR. TCRdb, not the original authors, processed these V and J calls. Among 80,000 to 85,000 clones listed, 12% were seen once. The CDR3 has 13 amino acids. From germline, CDR1 is SGHTA and CDR2 FQGNSA. The V end was cut by 5 bases, the J end by 12 bases, with 19 bases between. This clone occurred a few times. Antigen unknown.

The receptor was isolated from a female donor with papillary thyroid cancer or a benign thyroid nodule (not recorded which). Some clones in this sample may be carry-over from other donors' samples. Sequences were obtained from tumor tissue. J is TRBJ2-5 and V is TRBV7-2, with D perhaps assigned TRBD1 or TRBD2 (6 bases each). CDR3: CASSGGRGLTKYF. The CDR3 coding sequence is TGTGCCAGCAGCGGAGGACGGGGGCTAACGAAGTACTTC. The full variable domain, rest sourced from reference TRBV7-2 and TRBJ2-5, is GAGVSQSPSNKVTEKGKDVELRCDPISGHTALYWYRQSLGQGLEFLIYFQGNSAPDKSGLPSDRFSAERTGGSVSTLTIQRTQQEDSAVYLCASSGGRGLTKYFGPGTRLLVL.